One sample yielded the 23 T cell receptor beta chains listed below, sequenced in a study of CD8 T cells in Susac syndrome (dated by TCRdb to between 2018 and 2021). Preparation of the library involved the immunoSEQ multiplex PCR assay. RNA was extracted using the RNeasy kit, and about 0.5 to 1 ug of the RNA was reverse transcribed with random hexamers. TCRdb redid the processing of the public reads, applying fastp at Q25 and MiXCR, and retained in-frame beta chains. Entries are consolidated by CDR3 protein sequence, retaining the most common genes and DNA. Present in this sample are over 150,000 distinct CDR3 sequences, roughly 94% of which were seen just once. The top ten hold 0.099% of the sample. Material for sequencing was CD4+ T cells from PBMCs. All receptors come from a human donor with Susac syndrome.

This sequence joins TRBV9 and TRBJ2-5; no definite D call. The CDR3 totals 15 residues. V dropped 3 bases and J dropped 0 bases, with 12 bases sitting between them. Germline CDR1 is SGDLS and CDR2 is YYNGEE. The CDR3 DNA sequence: TGTGCCAGCAGCGGACTCGGAGCCAACCAAGAGACCCAGTACTTC. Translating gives CASSGLGANQETQYF.

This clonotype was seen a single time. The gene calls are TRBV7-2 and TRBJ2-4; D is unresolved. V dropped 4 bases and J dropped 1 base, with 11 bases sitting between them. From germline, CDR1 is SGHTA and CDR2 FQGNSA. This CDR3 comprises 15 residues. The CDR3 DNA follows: TGTGCCAGCAGCTACAAAGGGTTGGCCAAAAACATTCAGTACTTC. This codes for CASSYKGLAKNIQYF. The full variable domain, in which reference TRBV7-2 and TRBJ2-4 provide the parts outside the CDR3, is GAGVSQSPSNKVTEKGKDVELRCDPISGHTALYWYRQSLGQGLEFLIYFQGNSAPDKSGLPSDRFSAERTGGSVSTLTIQRTQQEDSAVYLCASSYKGLAKNIQYFGAGTRLSVL.

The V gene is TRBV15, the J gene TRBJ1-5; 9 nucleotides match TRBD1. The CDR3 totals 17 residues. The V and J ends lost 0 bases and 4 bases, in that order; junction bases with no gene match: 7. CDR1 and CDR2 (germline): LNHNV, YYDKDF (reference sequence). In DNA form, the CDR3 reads TGTGCCACCAGCAGAGACCCGGGACAGGGAGGAAATCAGCCCCAGCATTTT. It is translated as CATSRDPGQGGNQPQHF.

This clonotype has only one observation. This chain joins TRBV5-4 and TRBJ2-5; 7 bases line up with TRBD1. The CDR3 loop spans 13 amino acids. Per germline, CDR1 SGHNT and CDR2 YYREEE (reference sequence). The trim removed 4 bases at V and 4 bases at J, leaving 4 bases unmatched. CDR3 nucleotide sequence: TGTGCCAGCAGCCGGGACAGACGAGAGACCCAGTACTTC. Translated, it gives CASSRDRRETQYF.

The CDR3 DNA follows: TGTGCCAGCAGCTTAGATCAGGGGCTGACTGAAGCTTTCTTT. Translation gives CASSLDQGLTEAFF. The chain links TRBV13 to TRBJ1-1; D might be TRBD1 (6 bases). The germline gives CDR1 PRHDT, CDR2 FYEKMQ (reference sequence). The CDR3 spans 14 residues. Trimming shortened V by 1 base and J by 5 bases, and 11 bases separated the two germline ends.

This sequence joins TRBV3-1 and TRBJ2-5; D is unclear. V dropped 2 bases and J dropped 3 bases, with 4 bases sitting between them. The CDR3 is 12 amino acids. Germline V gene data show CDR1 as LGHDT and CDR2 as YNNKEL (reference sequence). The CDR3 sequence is CASSQNEETQYF. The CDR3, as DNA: TGTGCCAGCAGCCAAAATGAAGAGACCCAGTACTTC.

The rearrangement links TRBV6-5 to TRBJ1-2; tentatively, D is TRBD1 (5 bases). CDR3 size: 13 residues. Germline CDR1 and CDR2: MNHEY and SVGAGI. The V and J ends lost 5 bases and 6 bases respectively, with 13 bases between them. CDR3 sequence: CASSPSGTNGYTF. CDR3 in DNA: TGTGCCAGCAGTCCCTCCGGGACCAATGGCTACACCTTC.

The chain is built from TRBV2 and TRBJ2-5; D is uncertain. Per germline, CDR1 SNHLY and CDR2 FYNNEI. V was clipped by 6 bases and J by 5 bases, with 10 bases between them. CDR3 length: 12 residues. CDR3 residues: CASRPGAETQYF. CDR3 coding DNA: TGTGCCAGCAGGCCTGGCGCGGAGACCCAGTACTTC.

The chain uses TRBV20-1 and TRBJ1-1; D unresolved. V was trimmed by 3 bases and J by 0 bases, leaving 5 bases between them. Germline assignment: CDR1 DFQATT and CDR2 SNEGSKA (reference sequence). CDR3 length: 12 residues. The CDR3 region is CSARALNTEAFF. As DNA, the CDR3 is TGCAGTGCTAGGGCCCTGAACACTGAAGCTTTCTTT.

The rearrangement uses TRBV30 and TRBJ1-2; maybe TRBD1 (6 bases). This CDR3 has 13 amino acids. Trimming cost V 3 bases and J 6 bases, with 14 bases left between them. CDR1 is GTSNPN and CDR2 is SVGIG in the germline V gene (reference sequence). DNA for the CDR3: TGTGCCTGGAGCTTACAGGGAGAGCATGGCTACACCTTC. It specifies CAWSLQGEHGYTF.

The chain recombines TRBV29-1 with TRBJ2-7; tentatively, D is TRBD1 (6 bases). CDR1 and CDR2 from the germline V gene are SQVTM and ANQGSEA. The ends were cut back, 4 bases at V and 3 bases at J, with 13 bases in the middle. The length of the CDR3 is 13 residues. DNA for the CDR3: TGCAGCGTTGCAGGGGAAGCAAACTACGAGCAGTACTTC. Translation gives CSVAGEANYEQYF.

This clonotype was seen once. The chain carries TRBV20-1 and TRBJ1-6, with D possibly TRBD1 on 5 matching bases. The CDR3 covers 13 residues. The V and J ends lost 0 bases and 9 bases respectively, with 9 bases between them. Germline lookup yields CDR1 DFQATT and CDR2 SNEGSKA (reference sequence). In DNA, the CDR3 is TGCAGTGCTAGAGATGCGGGGACTTCACCCCTCCACTTT. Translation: CSARDAGTSPLHF.

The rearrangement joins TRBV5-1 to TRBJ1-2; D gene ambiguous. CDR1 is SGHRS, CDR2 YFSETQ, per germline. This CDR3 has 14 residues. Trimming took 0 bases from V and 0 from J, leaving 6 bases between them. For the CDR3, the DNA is TGCGCCAGCAGCTTGGGTTTTCCTAACTATGGCTACACCTTC. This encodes CASSLGFPNYGYTF.

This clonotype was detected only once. CDR3 protein: CASSGLAGGLEQYF. The CDR3 coding sequence is TGTGCCAGCAGTGGACTAGCGGGAGGGCTCGAGCAGTACTTC. This chain links TRBV27 with TRBJ2-7; TRBD2 agrees at 15 bases. The CDR3 totals 14 residues. From germline, CDR1 is MNHEY and CDR2 SMNVEV (reference sequence). V lost 5 bases, J lost 6 bases, and 2 bases stayed unmatched.

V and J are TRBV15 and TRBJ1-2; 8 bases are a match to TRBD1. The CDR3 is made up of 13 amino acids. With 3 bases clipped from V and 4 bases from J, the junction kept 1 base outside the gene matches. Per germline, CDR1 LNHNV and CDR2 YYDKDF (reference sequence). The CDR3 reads CATSSGQGYGYTF. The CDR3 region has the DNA TGTGCCACCAGCAGCGGACAGGGCTATGGCTACACCTTC.

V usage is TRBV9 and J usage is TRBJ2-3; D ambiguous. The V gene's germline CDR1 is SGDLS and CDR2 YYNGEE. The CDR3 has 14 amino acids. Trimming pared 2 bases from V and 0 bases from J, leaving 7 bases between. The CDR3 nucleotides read TGTGCCAGCAGCGTTTCTCCAAGCACAGATACGCAGTATTTT. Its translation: CASSVSPSTDTQYF.

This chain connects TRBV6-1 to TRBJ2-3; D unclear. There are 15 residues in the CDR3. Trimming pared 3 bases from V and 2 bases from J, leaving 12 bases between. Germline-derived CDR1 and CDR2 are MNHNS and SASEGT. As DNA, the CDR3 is TGTGCCAGCAGTGAGTCAAGGGCCACCACAGATACGCAGTATTTT. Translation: CASSESRATTDTQYF.

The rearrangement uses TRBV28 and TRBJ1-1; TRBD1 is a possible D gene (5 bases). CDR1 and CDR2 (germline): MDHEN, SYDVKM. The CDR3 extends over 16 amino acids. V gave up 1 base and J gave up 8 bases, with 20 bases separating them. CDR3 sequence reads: CASSLLSSGPGREAFF. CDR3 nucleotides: TGTGCCAGCAGTTTATTATCTTCGGGACCCGGGCGGGAAGCTTTCTTT.

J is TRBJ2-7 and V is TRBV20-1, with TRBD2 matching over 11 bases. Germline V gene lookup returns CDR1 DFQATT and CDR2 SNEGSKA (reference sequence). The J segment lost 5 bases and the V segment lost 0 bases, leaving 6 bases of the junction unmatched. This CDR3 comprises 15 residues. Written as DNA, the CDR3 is TGCAGTGCTAGAGATCCACTAGCGGGAGTCGACGAGCAGTACTTC. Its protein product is CSARDPLAGVDEQYF.

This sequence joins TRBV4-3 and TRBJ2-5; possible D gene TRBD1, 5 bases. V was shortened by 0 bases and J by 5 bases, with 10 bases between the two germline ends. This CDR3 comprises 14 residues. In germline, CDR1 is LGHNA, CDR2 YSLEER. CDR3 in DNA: TGCGCCAGCAGCCAAGAGCCAGGGCAGGAGACCCAGTACTTC. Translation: CASSQEPGQETQYF.

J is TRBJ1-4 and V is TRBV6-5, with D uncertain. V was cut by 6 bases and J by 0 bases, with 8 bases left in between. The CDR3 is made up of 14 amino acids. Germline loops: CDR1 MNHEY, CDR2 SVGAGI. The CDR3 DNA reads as TGTGCCAGCAGGGGGTTTACAACTAATGAAAAACTGTTTTTT. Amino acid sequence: CASRGFTTNEKLFF.

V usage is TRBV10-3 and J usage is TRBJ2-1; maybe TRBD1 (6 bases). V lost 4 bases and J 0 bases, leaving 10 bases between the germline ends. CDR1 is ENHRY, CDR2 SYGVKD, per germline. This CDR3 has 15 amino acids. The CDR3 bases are TGTGCCATCAGTGGGACAGACGACTCCTACAATGAGCAGTTCTTC. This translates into CAISGTDDSYNEQFF.

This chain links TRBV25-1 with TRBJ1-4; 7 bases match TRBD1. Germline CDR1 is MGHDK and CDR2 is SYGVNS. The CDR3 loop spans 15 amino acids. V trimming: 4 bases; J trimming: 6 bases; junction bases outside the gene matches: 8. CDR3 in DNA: TGTGCCAGCAGTGGAGAGACAGGGAGGGATGAAAAACTGTTTTTT. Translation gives CASSGETGRDEKLFF. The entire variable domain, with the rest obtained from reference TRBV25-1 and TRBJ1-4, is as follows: EADIYQTPRYLVIGTGKKITLECSQTMGHDKMYWYQQDPGMELHLIHYSYGVNSTEKGDLSSESTVSRIRTEHFPLTLESARPSHTSQYLCASSGETGRDEKLFFGSGTQLSVL.